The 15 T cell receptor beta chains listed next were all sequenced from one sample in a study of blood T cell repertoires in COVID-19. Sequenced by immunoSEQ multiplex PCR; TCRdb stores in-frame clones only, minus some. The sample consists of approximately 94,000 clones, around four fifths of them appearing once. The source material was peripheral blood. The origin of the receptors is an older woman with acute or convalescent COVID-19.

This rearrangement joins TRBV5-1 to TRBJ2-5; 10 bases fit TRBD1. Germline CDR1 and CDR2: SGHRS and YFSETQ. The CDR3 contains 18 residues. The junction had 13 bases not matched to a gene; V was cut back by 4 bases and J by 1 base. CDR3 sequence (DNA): TGCGCCAGCAGCAAGACAGGGGGCGTTAAGTGGGGCCAAGAGACCCAGTACTTC. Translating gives CASSKTGGVKWGQETQYF.

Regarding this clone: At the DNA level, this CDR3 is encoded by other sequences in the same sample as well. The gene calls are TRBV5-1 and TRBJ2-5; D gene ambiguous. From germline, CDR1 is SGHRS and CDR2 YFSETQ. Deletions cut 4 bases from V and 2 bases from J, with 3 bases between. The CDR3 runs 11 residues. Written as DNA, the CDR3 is TGCGCCAGCAGCCTACAAGAGACCCAGTACTTC. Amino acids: CASSLQETQYF.

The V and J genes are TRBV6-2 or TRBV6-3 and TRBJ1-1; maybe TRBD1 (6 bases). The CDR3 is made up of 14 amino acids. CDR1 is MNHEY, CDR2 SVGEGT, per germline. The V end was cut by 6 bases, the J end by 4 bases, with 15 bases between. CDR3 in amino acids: CASSSLQGITEAFF. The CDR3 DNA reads TGTGCCAGCAGCTCCTTACAGGGTATCACTGAAGCTTTCTTT.

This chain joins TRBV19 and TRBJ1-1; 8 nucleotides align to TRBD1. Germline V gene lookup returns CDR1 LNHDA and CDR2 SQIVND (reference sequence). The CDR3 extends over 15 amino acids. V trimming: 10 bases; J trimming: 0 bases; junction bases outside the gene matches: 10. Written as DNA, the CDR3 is TGTGCCACCTCCCCCCGGACAGGGATGAACACTGAAGCTTTCTTT. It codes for CATSPRTGMNTEAFF.

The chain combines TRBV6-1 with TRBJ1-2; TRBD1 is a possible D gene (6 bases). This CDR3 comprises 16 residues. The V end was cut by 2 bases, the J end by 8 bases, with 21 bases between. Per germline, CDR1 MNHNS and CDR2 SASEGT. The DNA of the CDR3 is TGTGCCAGCAGTGAAATGGGAACCGGGACAATACACGGCTACACCTTC. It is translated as CASSEMGTGTIHGYTF.

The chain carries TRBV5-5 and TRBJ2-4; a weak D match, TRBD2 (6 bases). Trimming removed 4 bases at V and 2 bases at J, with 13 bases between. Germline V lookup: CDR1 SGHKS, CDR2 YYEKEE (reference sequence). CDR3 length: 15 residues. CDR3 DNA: TGTGCCAGCAGCGACTTCGGGGGATCCAAAAACATTCAGTACTTC. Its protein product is CASSDFGGSKNIQYF. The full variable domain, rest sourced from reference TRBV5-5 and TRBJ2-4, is DAGVTQSPTHLIKTRGQQVTLRCSPISGHKSVSWYQQVLGQGPQFIFQYYEKEERGRGNFPDRFSARQFPNYSSELNVNALLLGDSALYLCASSDFGGSKNIQYFGAGTRLSVL.

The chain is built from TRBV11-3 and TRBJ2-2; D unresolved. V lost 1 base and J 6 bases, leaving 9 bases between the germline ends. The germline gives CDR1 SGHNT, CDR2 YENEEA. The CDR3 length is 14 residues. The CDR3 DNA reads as TGTGCCAGCAGCTTAGGGGCGCCCCCCGGGGAGCTGTTTTTT. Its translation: CASSLGAPPGELFF.

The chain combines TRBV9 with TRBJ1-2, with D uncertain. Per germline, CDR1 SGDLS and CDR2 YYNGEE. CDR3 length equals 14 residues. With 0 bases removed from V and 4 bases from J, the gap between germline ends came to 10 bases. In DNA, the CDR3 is TGTGCCAGCAGCGTAGGAGACTGGATCTATGGCTACACCTTC. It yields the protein CASSVGDWIYGYTF.

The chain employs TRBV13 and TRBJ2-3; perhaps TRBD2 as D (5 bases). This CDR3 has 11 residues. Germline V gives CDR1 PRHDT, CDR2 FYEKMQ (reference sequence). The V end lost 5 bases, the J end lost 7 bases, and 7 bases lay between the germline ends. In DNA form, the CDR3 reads TGTGCCAGCAGCGAGGGTAATACGCAGTATTTT. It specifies CASSEGNTQYF.

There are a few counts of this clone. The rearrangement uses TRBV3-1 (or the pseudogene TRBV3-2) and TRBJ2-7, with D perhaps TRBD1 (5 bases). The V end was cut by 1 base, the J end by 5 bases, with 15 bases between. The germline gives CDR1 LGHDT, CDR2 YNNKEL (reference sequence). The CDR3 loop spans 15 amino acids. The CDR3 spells CASSQGPTQGDEQYF. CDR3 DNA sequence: TGTGCCAGCAGCCAAGGGCCCACCCAGGGCGACGAGCAGTACTTC.

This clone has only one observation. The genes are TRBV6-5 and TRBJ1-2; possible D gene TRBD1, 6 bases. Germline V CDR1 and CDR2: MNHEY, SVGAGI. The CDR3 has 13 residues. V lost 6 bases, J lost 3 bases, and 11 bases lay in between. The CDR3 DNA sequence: TGTGCCAGCAGGGTCGGACAGTACTATGGCTACACCTTC. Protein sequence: CASRVGQYYGYTF.

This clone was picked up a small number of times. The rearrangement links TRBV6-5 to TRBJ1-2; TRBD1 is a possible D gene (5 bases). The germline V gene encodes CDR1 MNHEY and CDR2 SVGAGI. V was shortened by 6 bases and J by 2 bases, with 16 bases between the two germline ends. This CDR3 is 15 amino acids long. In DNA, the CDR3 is TGTGCCAGCAGACCCGACAGTTTCGAAAACTATGGCTACACCTTC. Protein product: CASRPDSFENYGYTF.

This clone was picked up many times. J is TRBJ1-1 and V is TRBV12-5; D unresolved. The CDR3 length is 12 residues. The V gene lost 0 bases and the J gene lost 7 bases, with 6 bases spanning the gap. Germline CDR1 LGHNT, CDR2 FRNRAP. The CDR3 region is CASGLVRDEAFF. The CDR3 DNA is TGTGCTAGTGGTTTGGTACGAGATGAAGCTTTCTTT.

CDR3 DNA: TGTGCCAGCAGCCCCCGGTTACTAGCGGGGGCTAACAATGAGCAGTTCTTC. Translated: CASSPRLLAGANNEQFF. This rearrangement joins TRBV4-2 to TRBJ2-1, with TRBD2 identical over 11 bases. V was clipped by 4 bases and J by 5 bases; unmatched bases: 10. Germline CDR1 LGHNA, CDR2 YNFKEQ. This CDR3 contains 17 residues.

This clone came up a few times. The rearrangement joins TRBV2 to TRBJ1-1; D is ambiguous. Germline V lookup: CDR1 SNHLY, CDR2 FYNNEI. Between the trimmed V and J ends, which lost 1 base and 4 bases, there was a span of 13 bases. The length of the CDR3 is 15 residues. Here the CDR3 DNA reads TGTGCCAGCAGTGAAGTCTCACAGTCGGTCACTGAAGCTTTCTTT. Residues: CASSEVSQSVTEAFF.